These 27 T cell receptor beta chains were all obtained from the same sample, sequenced in a study of cytomegalovirus exposure and HLA in healthy donors (dated by TCRdb to 2017 to 2019). Library generation was performed with the immunoSEQ multiplex PCR assay. In TCRdb, the immuneACCESS table is reduced to in-frame sequences with V and J assigned. These tables do not hold every clone; where another copy was compared, an unresolved V gene accounts for under half, and the others remain unexplained. For this sample the table gives 150,000 to 200,000 clones, of which around nine tenths were detected only once. 1.4% of the sample belongs to the ten largest clones. Sequencing was performed on PBMCs. These receptors originate from a woman aged 25 to 39 in good health and CMV-seronegative.

By sample fraction, this clone is medium-sized (0.01 to 0.1%). The chain is built from TRBV4-1 and TRBJ2-7, with 7 positions matching TRBD1. CDR1 MGHRA and CDR2 YSYEKL come from the germline V gene. The CDR3 is 16 amino acids. Trimming removed 0 bases from V and 0 bases from J; junction bases left unmatched: 5. This CDR3 reads CASSQDPGGFSYEQYF. In nucleotides, the CDR3 is TGCGCCAGCAGCCAAGATCCAGGGGGATTCTCCTACGAGCAGTACTTC.

J is TRBJ1-1 and V is TRBV7-8, with D maybe TRBD1 (6 bases). Germline CDR1 SGHVS, CDR2 FQNEAQ. Trimming took off 1 base at V and 1 base at J, with 10 bases between the two ends. The CDR3 is 15 residues long. The CDR3 DNA follows: TGTGCCAGCAGCTTAGGAGGGGGATCGAACACTGAAGCTTTCTTT. Amino acid sequence: CASSLGGGSNTEAFF.

The chain employs TRBV7-2 and TRBJ2-1; 8 nucleotides agree with TRBD2. Germline V gene data show CDR1 as SGHTA and CDR2 as FQGNSA. The length of the CDR3 is 17 residues. V trimming: 7 bases; J trimming: 7 bases; junction bases outside the gene matches: 18. The CDR3 region has the DNA TGTGCCAGCACCCAGGATTGGGAGCGGGGGCCTCTGAATGAGCAGTTCTTC. It translates to CASTQDWERGPLNEQFF.

CDR3 amino acids: CASSGQGSYNEQFF. In DNA, the CDR3 is TGCGCCAGCAGCGGACAGGGCTCCTACAATGAGCAGTTCTTC. The genes are TRBV5-1 and TRBJ2-1, with 8 bases fitting TRBD1. With 4 bases clipped from V and 0 bases from J, the junction kept 0 bases outside the gene matches. This CDR3 contains 14 residues. Germline CDR1 reads SGHRS; CDR2 reads YFSETQ.

This clone has just one count. The rearrangement joins TRBV5-1 to TRBJ2-5, with 13 bases lining up with TRBD2. CDR1 is SGHRS and CDR2 is YFSETQ in the germline V gene. V dropped 0 bases and J dropped 1; count of bases not matched to a gene: 0. The CDR3 covers 16 residues. CDR3 residues: CASSLGLAGGQETQYF. The CDR3 DNA sequence: TGCGCCAGCAGCTTGGGACTAGCGGGGGGCCAAGAGACCCAGTACTTC.

The CDR3 region is CASSPGRDYGYTF. The DNA of the CDR3 is TGTGCCAGCAGCCCGGGCAGGGACTATGGCTACACCTTC. This chain joins TRBV27 and TRBJ1-2, with D possibly matching TRBD1 (5 bases). There are 13 residues in the CDR3. V was cut by 6 bases and J by 3 bases, with 11 bases left in between. From germline, CDR1 is MNHEY and CDR2 SMNVEV (reference sequence).

V is TRBV15 and J is TRBJ1-3; a weak D match, TRBD1 (6 bases). Trimming shortened V by 4 bases and J by 4 bases, and 8 bases separated the two germline ends. Germline assignment: CDR1 LNHNV and CDR2 YYDKDF (reference sequence). This CDR3 is 13 amino acids long. In DNA, the CDR3 is TGTGCCACCAGCAACAGGGTAGGAAACACCATATATTTT. It translates to CATSNRVGNTIYF.

J is TRBJ1-5 and V is TRBV1. TRBV1 is given as a pseudogene. There are 17 residues in the CDR3. CDR3: CTSSQEAGTLSNQPQHF. CDR3 DNA sequence: TGCACCAGCAGCCAAGAGGCGGGAACACTCAGCAATCAGCCCCAGCATTTT.

V is TRBV6-6 and J is TRBJ1-5, with a tentative D call TRBD1 (5 bases). Germline lookup yields CDR1 MNHNY and CDR2 SVGAGI (reference sequence). There are 16 residues in the CDR3. V dropped 0 bases and J dropped 2 bases, with 11 bases sitting between them. CDR3 protein: CASSYSGGEGNQPQHF. The CDR3 DNA reads TGTGCCAGCAGTTACTCGGGGGGTGAGGGCAATCAGCCCCAGCATTTT.

In this sample, this clone turned up many times. The V call is TRBV5-4, the J call TRBJ1-6; maybe TRBD1 (5 bases). Germline values: CDR1 SGHNT, CDR2 YYREEE (reference sequence). The germline V and J ends were trimmed by 3 bases and 7 bases, with 17 bases remaining between them. The CDR3 runs to 16 residues. The CDR3 loop reads CASSYRTQVPNSPLHF. Here the CDR3 DNA reads TGTGCCAGCAGCTATAGAACACAGGTCCCAAATTCACCCCTCCACTTT.

This chain joins TRBV2 and TRBJ2-1; 11 nucleotides agree with TRBD2. Germline loops: CDR1 SNHLY, CDR2 FYNNEI. V lost 6 bases and J lost 4; bases outside the gene matches: 5. The CDR3 length is 15 residues. The chain's CDR3 is CASRATSGEYNEQFF. CDR3 DNA: TGTGCCAGCAGGGCGACTAGCGGGGAGTACAATGAGCAGTTCTTC.

This clone appeared a single time. The V and J genes are TRBV19 and TRBJ2-3; 9 nucleotides align to TRBD1. The germline gives CDR1 LNHDA, CDR2 SQIVND (reference sequence). The CDR3 runs to 16 residues. The V and J ends lost 7 bases and 5 bases, in that order; junction bases with no gene match: 13. The CDR3 is CASTPNTGGSLDTQYF. The CDR3 nucleotides are TGTGCCAGTACCCCAAACACAGGGGGCTCTTTAGATACGCAGTATTTT.

This clone was detected once. The chain carries TRBV19 and TRBJ2-7; TRBD2 matches 7 bases. The ends lost 1 base at V and 5 bases at J; junction bases unmatched: 5. The CDR3 runs to 14 residues. Per germline, CDR1 LNHDA and CDR2 SQIVND (reference sequence). CDR3 in amino acids: CASSIGLAPHEQYF. CDR3 sequence (DNA): TGTGCCAGTAGTATAGGACTAGCCCCCCACGAGCAGTACTTC.

This sequence joins TRBV30 and TRBJ2-7; 8 bases map to TRBD2. Germline loops: CDR1 GTSNPN, CDR2 SVGIG (reference sequence). V shed 3 bases and J 6 bases; nucleotides not matched to a gene: 7. This CDR3 spans 13 amino acids. The CDR3 DNA reads as TGTGCCTGGAGGGAGAGCGGGGGACGCGAGCAGTACTTC. Translated, it gives CAWRESGGREQYF.

The chain carries TRBV5-6 and TRBJ1-3, with unresolved D. Germline values: CDR1 SGHDT, CDR2 YYEEEE. CDR3 length: 14 residues. The V gene lost 0 bases and the J gene lost 7 bases, with 11 bases spanning the gap. The CDR3 protein is CASSLVFPGNTIYF. CDR3 sequence (DNA): TGTGCCAGCAGCTTGGTTTTCCCCGGGAACACCATATATTTT.

The chain employs TRBV4-2 and TRBJ2-7; possible D gene TRBD1, 5 bases. Trimming took 1 base from V and 1 from J, leaving 20 bases between them. This CDR3 region has 18 residues. Germline CDR1 LGHNA, CDR2 YNFKEQ. The CDR3: CASSQGGGQGLWSYEQYF. The CDR3 region has the DNA TGTGCCAGCAGCCAAGGGGGTGGGCAGGGATTGTGGTCCTACGAGCAGTACTTC.

This clone was seen only once. The V gene is TRBV7-9, the J gene TRBJ1-4; 8 bases are shared with TRBD1. The CDR3 contains 15 residues. V lost 1 base, J lost 3 bases, and 1 base stayed unmatched. From germline, CDR1 is SEHNR and CDR2 FQNEAQ (reference sequence). In nucleotides, the CDR3 is TGTGCCAGCAGCTTAGGGACAGGGCCTAATGAAAAACTGTTTTTT. It is translated as CASSLGTGPNEKLFF.

The J gene is TRBJ2-3, the V gene TRBV2; 9 bases fit TRBD1. Germline loops: CDR1 SNHLY, CDR2 FYNNEI. Unmatched junction bases numbered 12, after V lost 9 bases and J lost 5 bases. CDR3 length: 15 residues. Written as DNA, the CDR3 is TGTGCCAGATCCAAGGACAGGGGTCGACTAGATACGCAGTATTTT. Translated: CARSKDRGRLDTQYF. Together with reference TRBV2 and TRBJ2-3, the CDR3 gives the full variable domain: EPEVTQTPSHQVTQMGQEVILRCVPISNHLYFYWYRQILGQKVEFLVSFYNNEISEKSEIFDDQFSVERPDGSNFTLKIRSTKLEDSAMYFCARSKDRGRLDTQYFGPGTRLTVL.

V usage is TRBV10-3 and J usage is TRBJ1-2; the D gene is possibly TRBD1 (6 bases). Trimming took 3 bases from V and 2 from J, leaving 10 bases between them. Germline lookup yields CDR1 ENHRY and CDR2 SYGVKD. The CDR3 loop spans 14 amino acids. CDR3 in DNA: TGTGCCATCAGTGATAAGACAGGCAACTATGGCTACACCTTC. Encoded protein: CAISDKTGNYGYTF.

The V gene is TRBV6-1, the J gene TRBJ1-1; perhaps TRBD1 as D (5 bases). Germline-derived CDR1 and CDR2 are MNHNS and SASEGT. Trimming stripped 1 base from V and 1 base from J, with 13 bases between. This CDR3 spans 16 amino acids. CDR3 bases: TGTGCCAGCAGTGAAGACCGGGGGAGGTGGAACACTGAAGCTTTCTTT. Protein: CASSEDRGRWNTEAFF.

The rearrangement links TRBV13 to TRBJ2-5, with a possible D match to TRBD2 (5 bases). Trimming took 5 bases from V and 2 from J, leaving 21 bases between them. This CDR3 region has 17 residues. Germline loops: CDR1 PRHDT, CDR2 FYEKMQ (reference sequence). This chain's CDR3 is CASSPPRGSEQQETQYF. The CDR3 DNA sequence: TGTGCCAGCAGCCCTCCTCGAGGGAGCGAGCAGCAAGAGACCCAGTACTTC.

The chain uses TRBV5-1 and TRBJ2-7; D possibly corresponds to TRBD1 (5 bases). The germline gives CDR1 SGHRS, CDR2 YFSETQ. Trimming pared 4 bases from V and 3 bases from J, leaving 14 bases between. This CDR3 region has 14 residues. CDR3 nucleotide sequence: TGCGCCAGCAGCCAGGGAAAAATGGGCTACGAGCAGTACTTC. Protein: CASSQGKMGYEQYF.

V usage is TRBV6-5 and J usage is TRBJ1-2, with D maybe TRBD1 (5 bases). The CDR3 totals 15 residues. Germline CDR1 MNHEY, CDR2 SVGAGI. V gave up 6 bases and J gave up 3 bases, with 17 bases separating them. CDR3 sequence reads: CASSFRGLDYYGYTF. The CDR3 region has the DNA TGTGCCAGCAGCTTTAGGGGCTTGGATTACTATGGCTACACCTTC.

This clone was observed once. This chain connects TRBV6-5 to TRBJ2-2, with D perhaps matching TRBD1 (6 bases). The CDR3 contains 13 residues. The germline CDR1 and CDR2 sequences are MNHEY and SVGAGI. Trimming removed 6 bases at V and 5 bases at J, with 10 bases between. CDR3 sequence reads: CASRQGRTGELFF. CDR3 coding DNA: TGTGCCAGCAGACAGGGAAGGACCGGGGAGCTGTTTTTT.

V and J are TRBV30 and TRBJ2-7; D remains ambiguous. Germline CDR1 reads GTSNPN; CDR2 reads SVGIG (reference sequence). The V end lost 2 bases, the J end lost 3 bases, and 11 bases lay between the germline ends. The CDR3 contains 13 residues. DNA of the CDR3: TGTGCCTGGAGTTTTGTCAGGAACTACGAGCAGTACTTC. Protein product: CAWSFVRNYEQYF. The variable domain in full, with the rest retrieved from reference TRBV30 and TRBJ2-7, is SQTIHQWPATLVQPVGSPLSLECTVEGTSNPNLYWYRQAAGRGLQLLFYSVGIGQISSEVPQNLSASRPQDRQFILSSKKLLLSDSGFYLCAWSFVRNYEQYFGPGTRLTVT.

This chain connects TRBV11-1 to TRBJ2-1; 10 bases are a match to TRBD1. CDR1 is SGHAT, CDR2 FQDESV, per germline (reference sequence). This CDR3 has 14 amino acids. The V and J ends lost 7 bases and 7 bases, in that order; junction bases with no gene match: 7. The DNA for the CDR3 is TGTGCCAGCATCCTCGGGACAGGGGTGAATGAGCAGTTCTTC. Amino acids: CASILGTGVNEQFF.

This chain links TRBV29-1 with TRBJ1-3; TRBD1 might be the D (6 bases). The V and J ends lost 5 bases and 1 base respectively, with 9 bases between them. Germline V CDR1 and CDR2: SQVTM, ANQGSEA. This CDR3 spans 13 amino acids. The CDR3, as DNA: TGCAGCGTTCCCACAGGGTCTGGAAACACCATATATTTT. Translation: CSVPTGSGNTIYF.